Following are 6 T cell receptor beta chains from one sample sequenced in a study of blood T cell repertoires in COVID-19. Method: immunoSEQ multiplex PCR; TCRdb's copy keeps in-frame clones and lacks some. Here the sample spans around 170,000 clones, around 83% being singletons. Input material: peripheral blood. The origin of the receptors is a woman between 40 and 55 years old with acute or convalescent COVID-19.

The CDR3 loop is CASSSTRNTDTQYF. CDR3 in DNA: TGTGCCAGCAGCTCAACTAGGAACACAGATACGCAGTATTTT. V gene TRBV7-2 combines with J gene TRBJ2-3; maybe TRBD2 (5 bases). V was shortened by 4 bases and J by 2 bases, with 10 bases between the two germline ends. The CDR3 contains 14 residues. Germline assignment: CDR1 SGHTA and CDR2 FQGNSA.

CDR3 protein: CASSLVIGGGASTQYF. The CDR3 nucleotides read TGTGCCAGCAGCTTAGTAATTGGTGGGGGGGCCAGTACGCAGTATTTT. This rearrangement joins TRBV7-2 to TRBJ2-3, with TRBD2 as a possible D gene (7 bases). The germline CDR1 and CDR2 sequences are SGHTA and FQGNSA. The V gene lost 1 base and the J gene lost 8 bases, with 19 bases spanning the gap. The CDR3 loop spans 16 amino acids.

V gene TRBV7-6 combines with J gene TRBJ2-7, with no clear D. V dropped 1 base and J dropped 6 bases, with 19 bases sitting between them. Germline V gives CDR1 SGHVS, CDR2 FNYEAQ. This CDR3 has 16 amino acids. The CDR3 sequence is CASSLGRPASGREQYF. DNA for the CDR3: TGTGCCAGCAGCTTAGGAAGGCCTGCCAGTGGGCGCGAGCAGTACTTC.

As regards this clone: Given the absence of the conserved phenylalanine or tryptophan at the CDR3 end, a read error is likely. Because the CDR3's place on the DNA is in doubt, the DNA is left out and the CDR3 is given as listed by TCRdb. The chain has TRBV2 and TRBJ1-4; whether TRBD1, the table's D call, matches the DNA was not checked. The CDR3 numbers 11 amino acids, ends counted. Germline V lookup: CDR1 SNHLY, CDR2 FYNNEI. CDR3 sequence: CASSESGTGLV.

This chain uses TRBV27 with TRBJ2-7; 7 bases fit TRBD1. This CDR3 comprises 14 residues. Trimming at V came to 6 bases and at J to 0 bases, leaving 5 bases not matched to a gene. CDR1 is MNHEY, CDR2 SMNVEV, per germline (reference sequence). CDR3 nucleotide sequence: TGTGCCAGCAGGCACCGGGACAGCTCCTACGAGCAGTACTTC. This sequence encodes CASRHRDSSYEQYF.

The chain couples TRBV10-3 to TRBJ2-3, with D possibly matching TRBD1 (6 bases). Germline V CDR1 and CDR2: ENHRY, SYGVKD. V lost 6 bases, J lost 0 bases, and 16 bases lay in between. This CDR3 region has 16 residues. CDR3 coding DNA: TGTGCCATCAGCCCCCGGACAGCCTCTAGCACAGATACGCAGTATTTT. This encodes CAISPRTASSTDTQYF.